This T cell receptor beta chain stems from a study of shared clonotypes between healthy human individuals. Background on the study: There were three CD4 naive, three CD4 memory, two CD8 naive and one CD8 memory plates per donor.

This CDR3 spans 14 amino acids. CDR1 is KGHSH, CDR2 LQKENI, per germline. V was pared by 5 bases and J by 5 bases, with 12 bases between. Sequenced by immunoSEQ multiplex PCR; TCRdb stores in-frame clones only, minus some. Of a few million clones detected, under 95% appear once; the ten largest clones hold roughly 0.34%. The split of CD4+ cells yielded CD45RA+ naive and CD45RA-negative memory subsets. The chain links TRBV18 to TRBJ1-4; possibly TRBD1 for D (5 bases). Sequencing used naive CD4+ T cells from PBMCs. The sample's subset: CD45RA+ positively selected. The clonotype was recovered from a man younger than 35 in good health. Some clones in this sample may be carry-over from other donors' samples. CDR3 in DNA: TGTGCCAGCTCAGCCGGGGACGGAAATGAAAAACTGTTTTTT. It yields the protein CASSAGDGNEKLFF.